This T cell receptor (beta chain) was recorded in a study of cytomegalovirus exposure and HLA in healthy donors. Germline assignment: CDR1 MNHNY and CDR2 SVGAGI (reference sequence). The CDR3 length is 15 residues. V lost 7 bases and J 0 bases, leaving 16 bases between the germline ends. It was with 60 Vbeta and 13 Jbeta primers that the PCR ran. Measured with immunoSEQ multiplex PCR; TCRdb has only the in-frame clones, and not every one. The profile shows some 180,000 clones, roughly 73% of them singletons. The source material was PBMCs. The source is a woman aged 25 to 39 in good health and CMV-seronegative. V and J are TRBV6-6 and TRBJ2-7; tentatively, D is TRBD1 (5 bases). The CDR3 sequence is CASKGRNSSSYEQYF. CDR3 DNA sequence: TGTGCCAGCAAGGGGCGGAACAGCAGCTCCTACGAGCAGTACTTC.